This record concerns one T cell receptor beta chain sequence. The sample comes from a study of blood T cell repertoires in COVID-19. Libraries were prepared by immunoSEQ multiplex PCR; TCRdb keeps only in-frame clonotypes and omits some of them. The sample lists about 220,000 clones, roughly 88% occurring once. This CDR3 has 17 amino acids. Sequencing input: peripheral blood. The receptor comes from a man aged 50-60 years with active or convalescent COVID-19. The chain recombines TRBV21-1 with TRBJ2-5; the listed D gene, TRBD1, was not tested against the DNA. TRBV21-1 constitutes a pseudogene. The CDR3 protein is CASSNPWDRGPQETQYF. The CDR3 nucleotides read TGTGCCAGCAGCAACCCCTGGGACAGGGGGCCCCAAGAGACCCAGTACTTC.